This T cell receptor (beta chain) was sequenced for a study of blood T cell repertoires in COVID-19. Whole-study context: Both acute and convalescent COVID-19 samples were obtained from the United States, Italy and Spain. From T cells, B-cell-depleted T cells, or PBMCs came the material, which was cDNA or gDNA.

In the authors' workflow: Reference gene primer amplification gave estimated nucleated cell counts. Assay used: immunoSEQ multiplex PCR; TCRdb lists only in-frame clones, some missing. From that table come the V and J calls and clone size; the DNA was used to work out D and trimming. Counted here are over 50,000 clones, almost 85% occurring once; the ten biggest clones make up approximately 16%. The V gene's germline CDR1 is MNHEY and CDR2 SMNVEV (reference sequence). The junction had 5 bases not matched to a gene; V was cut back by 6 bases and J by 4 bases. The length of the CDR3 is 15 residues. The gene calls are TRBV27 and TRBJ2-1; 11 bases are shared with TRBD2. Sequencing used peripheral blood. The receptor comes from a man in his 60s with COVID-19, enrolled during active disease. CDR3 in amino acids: CASRLAGGTYNEQFF. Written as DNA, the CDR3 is TGTGCCAGCAGGTTAGCGGGGGGGACTTACAATGAGCAGTTCTTC.